This is a list of T cell receptor beta chains from one sample in a study of blood T cell repertoires in COVID-19. Clones were read by immunoSEQ multiplex PCR, and TCRdb kept only the in-frame ones, dropping some. The repertoire includes roughly 410,000 clones, over 75% of them detected once, and 1.5% to 1.9% sits in the top ten. What was sequenced was peripheral blood. The receptors were gathered from a woman aged 40 to 50 with COVID-19, enrolled during active disease. CDR3s include the opening cysteine and the closing phenylalanine or tryptophan. A D gene is named only where the DNA matches it firmly. Where a row states a size, it is once, few, many or the class of an expanded clone; other rows omit it.

D gene,V gene,clone size,J gene,CDR3 DNA,CDR3 protein
TRBD1,TRBV7-3,once,TRBJ1-6,TGTGCCAGCAGCCCGGACAGGGGAAATTCACCCCTCCACTTT,CASSPDRGNSPLHF
.,TRBV4-1,.,TRBJ1-2,TGCGCCAGCAGCCAAGATCCGGGGATGGACTATGGCTACACCTTC,CASSQDPGMDYGYTF
.,TRBV19,.,TRBJ1-5,TGTGCCAGTAGTATAGATTCGGGGTTAAGGAATCAGCCCCAGCATTTT,CASSIDSGLRNQPQHF
TRBD1,TRBV25-1,.,TRBJ2-5,TGTGCCAGCAGTGAATTTGGGACAGGGATCCAAGAGACCCAGTACTTC,CASSEFGTGIQETQYF
.,TRBV5-1,.,TRBJ1-2,TGCGCCAGCAGCTTGGCGCCATCGGGATCTAACTATGGCTACACCTTC,CASSLAPSGSNYGYTF
TRBD1,TRBV27,.,TRBJ2-7,TGTGCCAGCAGGAGGGGGCGGGCGTCCTACGAGCAGTACTTC,CASRRGRASYEQYF
.,TRBV5-6,once,TRBJ1-5,TGTGCCAGCAGCTTAATGACGGGTAGCAATCAGCCCCAGCATTTT,CASSLMTGSNQPQHF
.,TRBV18,.,TRBJ1-4,TGTGCCAGCTCACCACCGTCGGCAGGGCGGGGTGTGGGTGAAAAACTGTTTTTT,CASSPPSAGRGVGEKLFF
.,TRBV7-9,.,TRBJ1-5,TGTGCCAGCAGCTTCGGGGATCAGCCCCAGCATTTT,CASSFGDQPQHF
.,TRBV5-1,.,TRBJ1-1,TGCGCCAGCAGCTTGGGGGGTAGCGCTGAAGCTTTCTTT,CASSLGGSAEAFF
TRBD2,TRBV4-3,.,TRBJ2-5,TGCGCCAGCAGCGCCCGGGGGGGCGGGGAGACCCAGTACTTC,CASSARGGGETQYF
.,TRBV6-1,.,TRBJ1-5,TGTGCCAGCAGTGAACAACCTCAGGGCGGGGGGCAGCCCCAGCATTTT,CASSEQPQGGGQPQHF
.,TRBV30,.,TRBJ1-5,TGTGCCTGGAGTGGAGGGAACAATCAGCCCCAGCATTTT,CAWSGGNNQPQHF
TRBD2,TRBV5-1,.,TRBJ2-3,TGCGCCAGCAGCTTGGGACTGGCGGGGGGCGCAGATACGCAGTATTTT,CASSLGLAGGADTQYF
.,TRBV27,.,TRBJ2-5,TGTGCCAGCAGTTTCGTGCCGAGGGAGACCCAGTACTTC,CASSFVPRETQYF
TRBD2,TRBV19,.,TRBJ2-5,TGTGCCAGTAGTATACATGGAGCGGGAGGGGTCCATGGGACCCAGTACTTC,CASSIHGAGGVHGTQYF
TRBD2,TRBV25-1,once,TRBJ2-3,TGTGCCAGCAGTCGGCTAGCGGGATTTACAGATACGCAGTATTTT,CASSRLAGFTDTQYF
.,TRBV19,.,TRBJ1-2,TGTGCCAGTACCCCCATTGCAGGGCAACAGAACTATGGCTACACCTTC,CASTPIAGQQNYGYTF
.,TRBV5-8,once,TRBJ1-5,TGTGCCAGCAGCCGGGACACTAGCAATCAGCCCCAGCATTTT,CASSRDTSNQPQHF
.,TRBV28,.,TRBJ1-2,TGTGCCAGCAGCAGACTAAAAGAAGGCTACACCTTC,CASSRLKEGYTF
.,TRBV7-9,.,TRBJ1-1,TGTGCCAGCAGCGACAATCCAGGGCTCTCTGAAGCTTTCTTT,CASSDNPGLSEAFF
.,TRBV6-5,.,TRBJ2-1,TGTGCCAGCAGTTACGAGGGGGCGGGAGAGCAGTTCTTC,CASSYEGAGEQFF
.,TRBV13,.,TRBJ2-7,TGTGCCAGCAGCTTCGGCAGGGGCAACGAGCAGTACTTC,CASSFGRGNEQYF
.,TRBV5-1,.,TRBJ1-2,TGCGCCAGCAGCTTGGCAGGGATTAACTATGGCTACACCTTC,CASSLAGINYGYTF
TRBD2,TRBV28,.,TRBJ2-1,TGTGCCAGCCGAACTAGCGGGGGGGGTGATGAGCAGTTCTTC,CASRTSGGGDEQFF
TRBD1,TRBV27,.,TRBJ2-2,TGTGCCAGCAGTTACTCACAGGGGGCTACCGGGGAGCTGTTTTTT,CASSYSQGATGELFF
.,TRBV7-2,.,TRBJ1-2,TGTGCCAGCAGCTCGACAGAAGTTTATGGCTACACCTTC,CASSSTEVYGYTF
TRBD1,TRBV7-3,.,TRBJ1-1,TGTGCCAGCAGCCATCGAACAGGGGGTGCTGAAGCTTTCTTT,CASSHRTGGAEAFF
.,TRBV28,.,TRBJ2-7,TGTGCCACCCATCCCGGGAAAAACTACGAGCAGTACTTC,CATHPGKNYEQYF
.,TRBV29-1,.,TRBJ1-2,TGCAGCGTTGAAGGGCAGGGGTATGGCTACACCTTC,CSVEGQGYGYTF
.,TRBV27,.,TRBJ1-5,TGTGCCAGCGCTGTGGGAGTTGTGGGTGTGAGCAATCAGCCCCAGCATTTT,CASAVGVVGVSNQPQHF
TRBD1,TRBV5-6,.,TRBJ1-1,TGTGCCAGCAGGAATAAGGACAGGCGCCCATCGAACACTGAAGCTTTCTTT,CASRNKDRRPSNTEAFF
TRBD1,TRBV28,.,TRBJ1-5,TGTGCCAGCAGTCCGACAGGGGGTGGCAATCAGCCCCAGCATTTT,CASSPTGGGNQPQHF
.,TRBV15,.,TRBJ2-2,TGTGCCACCAGCAGTCTCCGGGACACCTCGAACACCGGGGAGCTGTTTTTT,CATSSLRDTSNTGELFF
.,TRBV29-1,.,TRBJ2-3,TGCACGCTACAGGTGACAGATACGCAGTATTTT,CTLQVTDTQYF
.,TRBV19,.,TRBJ2-2,TGTGCCAGTAGTATCTACGAGAACACCGGGGAGCTGTTTTTT,CASSIYENTGELFF
TRBD1,TRBV27,.,TRBJ1-5,TGTGCCAGCAGAGACAGGGGGCTCAGGCAGCCCCAGCATTTT,CASRDRGLRQPQHF
.,TRBV19,.,TRBJ1-6,TGTGCCAGTAGCCAACAGGGCTCTAATTCACCCCTCCACTTT,CASSQQGSNSPLHF
TRBD1,TRBV27,.,TRBJ1-5,TGTGCCAGCAGTTTACGCAGGGGGAGTCAGCCCCAGCATTTT,CASSLRRGSQPQHF
.,TRBV19,.,TRBJ2-5,TGTGCCAGCGTAAACCAAGAGACCCAGTACTTC,CASVNQETQYF
TRBD1,TRBV3-1/TRBV3-2,.,TRBJ1-2,TGTGCCAGCAGCCCAGGACAGGGACGCTATGGCTACACCTTC,CASSPGQGRYGYTF
TRBD1,TRBV28,.,TRBJ1-2,TGTGCCAGCAGTTTACAGGGGGTGGTTGGCTACACCTTC,CASSLQGVVGYTF
.,TRBV18,.,TRBJ1-5,TGTGCCAGCTCACCAGGGGGCCGCAATCAGCCCCAGCATTTT,CASSPGGRNQPQHF
.,TRBV15,.,TRBJ1-1,TGTGCCACCAGCAGGGGAGGAAGGACTGAAGCTTTCTTT,CATSRGGRTEAFF
TRBD2,TRBV28,once,TRBJ2-7,TGTGCCAGCAGAGCTAGCGGGAGAGGGGTCCACGAGCAGTACTTC,CASRASGRGVHEQYF
.,TRBV7-3,.,TRBJ2-2,TGTGCCAGCAGCACTACAGGGAGTGAGCTGTTTTTT,CASSTTGSELFF
.,TRBV29-1,.,TRBJ1-1,TGCAGCGTTGAAGATAGGCAGGGGTGGACTGAAGCTTTCTTT,CSVEDRQGWTEAFF
TRBD1,TRBV7-9,.,TRBJ1-3,TGTGCCAGCAGTCCCTCGGGACAGGGTCGGAGAGGAAACACCATATATTTT,CASSPSGQGRRGNTIYF
.,TRBV9,once,TRBJ1-3,TGTGCCAGCAGCGTAGCTCCGACAGATTCTGGAAACACCATATATTTT,CASSVAPTDSGNTIYF